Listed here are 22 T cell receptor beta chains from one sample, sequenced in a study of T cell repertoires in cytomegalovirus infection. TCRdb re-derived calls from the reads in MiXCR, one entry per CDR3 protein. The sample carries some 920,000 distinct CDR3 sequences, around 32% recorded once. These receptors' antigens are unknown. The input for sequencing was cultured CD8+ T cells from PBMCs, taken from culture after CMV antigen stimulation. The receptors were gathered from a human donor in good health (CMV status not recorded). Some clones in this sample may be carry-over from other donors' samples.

This chain's CDR3 is CASSERGANTEAFF. DNA for the CDR3: TGTGCCAGCAGTGAACGAGGGGCAAACACTGAAGCTTTCTTT. The chain employs TRBV2 and TRBJ1-1, with TRBD1 as a possible D gene (5 bases). CDR3 length: 14 residues. V shed 2 bases and J shed 2 bases, with 9 bases lying between them. Germline V CDR1 and CDR2: SNHLY, FYNNEI.

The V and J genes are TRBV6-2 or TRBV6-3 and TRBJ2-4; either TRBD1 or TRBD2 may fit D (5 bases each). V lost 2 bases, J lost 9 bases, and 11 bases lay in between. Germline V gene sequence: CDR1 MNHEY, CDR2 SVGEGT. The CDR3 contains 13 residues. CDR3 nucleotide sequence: TGTGCCAGCAGTTACGGGGACCCAGGCATTCAGTACTTC. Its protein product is CASSYGDPGIQYF.

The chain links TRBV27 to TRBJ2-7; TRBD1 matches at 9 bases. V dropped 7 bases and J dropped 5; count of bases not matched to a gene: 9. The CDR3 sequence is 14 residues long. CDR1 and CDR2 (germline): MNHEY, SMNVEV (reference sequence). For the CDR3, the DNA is TGTGCCAGCACCACCGGGACAGGGTGGAACGAGCAGTACTTC. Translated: CASTTGTGWNEQYF.

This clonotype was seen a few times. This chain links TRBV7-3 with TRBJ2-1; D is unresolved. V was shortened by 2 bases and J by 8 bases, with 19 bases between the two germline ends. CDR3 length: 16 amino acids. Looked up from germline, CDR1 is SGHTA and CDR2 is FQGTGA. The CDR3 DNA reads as TGTGCCAGCAGCTTATTCGCTCTAGACGACTCCCATGAGCAGTTCTTC. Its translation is CASSLFALDDSHEQFF.

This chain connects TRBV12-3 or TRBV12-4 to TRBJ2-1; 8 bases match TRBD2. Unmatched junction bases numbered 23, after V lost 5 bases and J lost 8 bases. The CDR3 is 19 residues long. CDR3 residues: CASSRTGTRHTNVGDEQFF. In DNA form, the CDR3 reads TGTGCCAGCAGTCGCACCGGGACTAGACATACCAATGTGGGGGATGAGCAGTTCTTC.

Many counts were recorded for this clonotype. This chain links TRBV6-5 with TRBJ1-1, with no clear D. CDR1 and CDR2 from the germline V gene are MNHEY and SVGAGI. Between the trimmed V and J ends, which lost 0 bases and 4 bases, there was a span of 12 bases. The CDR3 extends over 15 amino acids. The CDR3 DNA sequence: TGTGCCAGCAGTTACTCTGAAACAGCCTTCACTGAAGCTTTCTTT. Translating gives CASSYSETAFTEAFF.

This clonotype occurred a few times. The CDR3 region has the DNA TGTGCCAGTAGTCCACGGACAGGCCTTAGCGGGGTTTTGTTCTTC. Encoded protein: CASSPRTGLSGVLFF. The chain is built from TRBV19 and TRBJ2-1, with D possibly being TRBD2 (8 bases). The CDR3 is 15 residues long. The germline V and J ends were trimmed by 5 bases and 15 bases, with 26 bases remaining between them. CDR1 and CDR2 (germline): LNHDA, SQIVND (reference sequence).

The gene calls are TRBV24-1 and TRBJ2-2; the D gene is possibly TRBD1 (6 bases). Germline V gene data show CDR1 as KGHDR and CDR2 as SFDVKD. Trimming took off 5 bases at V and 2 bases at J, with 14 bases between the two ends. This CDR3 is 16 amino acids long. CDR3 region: CATSGLGGQNTGELFF. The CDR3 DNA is TGTGCCACCAGTGGGCTTGGGGGACAAAACACCGGGGAGCTGTTTTTT.

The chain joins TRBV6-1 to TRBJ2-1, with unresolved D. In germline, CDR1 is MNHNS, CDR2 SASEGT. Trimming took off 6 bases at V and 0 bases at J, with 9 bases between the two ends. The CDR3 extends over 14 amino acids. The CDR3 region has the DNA TGTGCCAGCAGGGTTGCTAGCTCCTACAATGAGCAGTTCTTC. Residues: CASRVASSYNEQFF.

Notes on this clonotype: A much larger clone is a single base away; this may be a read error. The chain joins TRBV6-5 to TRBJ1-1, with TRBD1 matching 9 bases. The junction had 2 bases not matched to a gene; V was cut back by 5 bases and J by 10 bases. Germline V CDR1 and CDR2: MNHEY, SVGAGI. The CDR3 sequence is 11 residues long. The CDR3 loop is CASSTDRGAFF. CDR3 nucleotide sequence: TGTGCCAGCAGTACGGACAGGGGAGCTTTCTTT.

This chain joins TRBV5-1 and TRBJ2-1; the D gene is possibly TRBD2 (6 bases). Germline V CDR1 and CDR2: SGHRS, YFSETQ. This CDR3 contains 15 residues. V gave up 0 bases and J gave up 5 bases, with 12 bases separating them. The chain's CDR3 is CASSLDHPGDNEQFF. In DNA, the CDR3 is TGCGCCAGCAGCTTGGACCATCCGGGGGACAATGAGCAGTTCTTC.

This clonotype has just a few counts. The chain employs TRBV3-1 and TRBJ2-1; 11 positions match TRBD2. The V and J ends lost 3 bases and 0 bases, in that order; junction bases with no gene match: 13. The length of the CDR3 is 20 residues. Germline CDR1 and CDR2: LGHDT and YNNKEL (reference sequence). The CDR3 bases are TGTGCCAGCAGCCAGTTAGCTAGCGGGGGGCCTCTGAGCTCCTACAATGAGCAGTTCTTC. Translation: CASSQLASGGPLSSYNEQFF.

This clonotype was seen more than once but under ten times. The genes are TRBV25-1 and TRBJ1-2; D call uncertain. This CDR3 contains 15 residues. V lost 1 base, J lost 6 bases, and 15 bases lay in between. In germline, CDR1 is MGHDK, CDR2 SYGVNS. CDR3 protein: CASSESGLPMDGYTF. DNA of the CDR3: TGTGCCAGCAGTGAATCGGGCCTCCCGATGGATGGCTACACCTTC.

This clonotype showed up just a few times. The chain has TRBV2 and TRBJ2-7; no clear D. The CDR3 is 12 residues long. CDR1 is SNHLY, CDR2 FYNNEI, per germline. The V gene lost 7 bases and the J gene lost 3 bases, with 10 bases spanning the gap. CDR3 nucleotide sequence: TGTGCCAGCAACAGCAACGACTACGAGCAGTACTTC. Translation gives CASNSNDYEQYF.

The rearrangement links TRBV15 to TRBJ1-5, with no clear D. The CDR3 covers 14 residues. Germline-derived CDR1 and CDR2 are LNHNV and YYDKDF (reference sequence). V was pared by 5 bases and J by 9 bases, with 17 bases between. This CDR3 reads CATSARDRGRPQHF. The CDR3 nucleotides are TGTGCCACCAGCGCCCGGGATCGAGGGAGGCCCCAGCATTTT.

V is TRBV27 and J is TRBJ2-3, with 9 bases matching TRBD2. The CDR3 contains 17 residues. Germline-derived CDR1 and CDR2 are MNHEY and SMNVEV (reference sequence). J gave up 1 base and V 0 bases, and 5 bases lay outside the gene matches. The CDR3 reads CASSLSFLAGGTDTQYF. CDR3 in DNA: TGTGCCAGCAGTTTATCCTTTTTAGCGGGAGGCACAGATACGCAGTATTTT.

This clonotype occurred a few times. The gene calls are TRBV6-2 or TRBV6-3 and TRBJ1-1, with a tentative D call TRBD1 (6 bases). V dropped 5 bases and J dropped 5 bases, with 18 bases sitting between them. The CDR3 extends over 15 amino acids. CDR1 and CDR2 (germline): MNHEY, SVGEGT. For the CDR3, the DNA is TGTGCCAGCAGTGAACAGGGATTAATAGGGACTGAAGCTTTCTTT. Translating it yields CASSEQGLIGTEAFF.

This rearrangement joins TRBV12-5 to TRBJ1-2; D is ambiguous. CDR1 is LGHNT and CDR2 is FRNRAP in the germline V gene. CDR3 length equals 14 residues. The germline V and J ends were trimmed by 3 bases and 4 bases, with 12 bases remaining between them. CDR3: CASGFIQSAYGYTF. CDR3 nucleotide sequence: TGTGCTAGTGGTTTTATACAATCTGCCTATGGCTACACCTTC.

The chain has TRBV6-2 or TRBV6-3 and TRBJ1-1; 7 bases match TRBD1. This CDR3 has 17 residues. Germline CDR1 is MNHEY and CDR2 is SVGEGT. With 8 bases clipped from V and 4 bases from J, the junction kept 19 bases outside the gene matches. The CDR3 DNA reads TGTGCCAGCGGTTCATACAGGGGCGCCCCGAGCCTCACTGAAGCTTTCTTT. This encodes CASGSYRGAPSLTEAFF.

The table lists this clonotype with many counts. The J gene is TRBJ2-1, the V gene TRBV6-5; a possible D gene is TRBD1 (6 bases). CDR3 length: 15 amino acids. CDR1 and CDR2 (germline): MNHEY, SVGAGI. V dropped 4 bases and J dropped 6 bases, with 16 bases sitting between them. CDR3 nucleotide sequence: TGTGCCAGCAGTTTTGGACCTGGGGGCTTCAATGAGCAGTTCTTC. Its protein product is CASSFGPGGFNEQFF.

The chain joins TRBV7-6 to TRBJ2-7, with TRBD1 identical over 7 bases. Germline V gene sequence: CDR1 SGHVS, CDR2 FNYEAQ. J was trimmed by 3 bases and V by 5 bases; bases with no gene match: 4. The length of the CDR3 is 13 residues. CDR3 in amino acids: CASSVGQSYEQYV. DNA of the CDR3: TGTGCCAGCAGCGTGGGACAGAGCTACGAGCAGTACGTC.

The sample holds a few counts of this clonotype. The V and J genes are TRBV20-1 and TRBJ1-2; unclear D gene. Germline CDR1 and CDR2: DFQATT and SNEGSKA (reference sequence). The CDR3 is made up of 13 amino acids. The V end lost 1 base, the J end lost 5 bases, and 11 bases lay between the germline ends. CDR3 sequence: CSARGPGSYGYTF. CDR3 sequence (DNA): TGCAGTGCTAGAGGCCCAGGATCATATGGCTACACCTTC.